This TCR beta chain appears in the sequencing data of a study of blood T cell repertoires in COVID-19. Overall study context: There were acute and convalescent COVID-19 samples, and they came from the United States, Italy and Spain. T cells, B-cell-depleted T cells, or PBMCs provided the cDNA or gDNA that served as material.

Individuals drawn from approximately 26 US areas were roughly 18 to 95 years old. V was cut by 7 bases and J by 3 bases, with 13 bases left in between. Germline CDR1 is MDHEN and CDR2 is SYDVKM. This CDR3 region has 13 residues. Using immunoSEQ multiplex PCR, the repertoire was profiled, and TCRdb retains in-frame clones only, with some absent. The sample records 40,000 to 55,000 clones, about 78% being singletons. This chain joins TRBV28 and TRBJ2-7; a possible D gene is TRBD1 (5 bases). This TCR derives from a woman aged 45 to 65 with acute COVID-19. The sample consisted of PBMCs or T cells enriched from blood (not recorded which). As DNA, the CDR3 is TGTGCCAGCACTATGACAGCTATCTACGAGCAGTACTTC. It yields the protein CASTMTAIYEQYF.